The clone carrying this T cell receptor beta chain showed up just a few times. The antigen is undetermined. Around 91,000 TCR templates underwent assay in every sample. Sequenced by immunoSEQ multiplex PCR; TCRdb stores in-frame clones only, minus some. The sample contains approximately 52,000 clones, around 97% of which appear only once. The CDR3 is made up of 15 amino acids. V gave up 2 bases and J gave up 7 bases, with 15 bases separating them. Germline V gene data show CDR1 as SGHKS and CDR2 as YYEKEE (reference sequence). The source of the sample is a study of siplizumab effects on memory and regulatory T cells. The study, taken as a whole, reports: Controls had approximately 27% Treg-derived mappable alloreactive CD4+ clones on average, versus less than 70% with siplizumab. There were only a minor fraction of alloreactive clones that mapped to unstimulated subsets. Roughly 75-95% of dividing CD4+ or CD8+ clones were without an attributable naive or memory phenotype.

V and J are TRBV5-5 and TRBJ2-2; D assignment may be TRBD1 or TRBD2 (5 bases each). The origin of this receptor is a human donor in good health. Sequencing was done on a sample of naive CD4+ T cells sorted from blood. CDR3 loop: CASSLSGSVNGELFF. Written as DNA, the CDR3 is TGTGCCAGCAGCTTATCAGGGAGCGTTAACGGGGAGCTGTTTTTT.